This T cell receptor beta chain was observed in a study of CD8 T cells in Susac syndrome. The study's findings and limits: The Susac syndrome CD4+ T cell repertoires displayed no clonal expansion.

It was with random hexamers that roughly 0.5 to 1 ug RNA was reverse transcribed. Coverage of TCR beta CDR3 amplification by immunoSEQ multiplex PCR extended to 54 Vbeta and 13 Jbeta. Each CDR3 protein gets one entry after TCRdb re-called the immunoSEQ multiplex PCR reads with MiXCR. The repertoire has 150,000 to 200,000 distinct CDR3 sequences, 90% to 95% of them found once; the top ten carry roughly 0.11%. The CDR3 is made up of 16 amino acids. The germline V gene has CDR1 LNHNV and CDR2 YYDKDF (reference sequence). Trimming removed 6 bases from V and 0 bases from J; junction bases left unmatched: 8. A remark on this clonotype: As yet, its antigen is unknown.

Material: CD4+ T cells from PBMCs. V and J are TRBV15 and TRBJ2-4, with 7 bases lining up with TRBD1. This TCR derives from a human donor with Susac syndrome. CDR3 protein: CATRIDRVGAKNIQYF. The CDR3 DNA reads TGTGCCACCAGAATCGACAGGGTGGGAGCCAAAAACATTCAGTACTTC. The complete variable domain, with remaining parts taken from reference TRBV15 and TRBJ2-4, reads DAMVIQNPRYQVTQFGKPVTLSCSQTLNHNVMYWYQQKSSQAPKLLFHYYDKDFNNEADTPDNFQSRRPNTSFCFLDIRSPGLGDTAMYLCATRIDRVGAKNIQYFGAGTRLSVL.